Reported below is one T cell receptor (beta chain). This CDR3 is built from 15 residues. V lost 4 bases and J lost 2, with 12 bases in between. Germline V gene sequence: CDR1 LGHNA, CDR2 YSLEER. Using immunoSEQ multiplex PCR, the repertoire was profiled, and TCRdb retains in-frame clones only, with some absent. In the table there are tens of thousands of clones, around 86% of which are singletons. The sample belongs to a study of T cell changes during pregnancy in multiple sclerosis. This clonotype originated in a female donor in good health, enrolled as a control in a pregnancy study. This specimen consisted of CD8+ T cells from peripheral blood mononuclear cells, obtained in the first trimester of pregnancy. J is TRBJ2-1 and V is TRBV4-3, with D possibly being TRBD1 (5 bases). The CDR3 nucleotides read TGCGCCAGCAGCCCGAGCCAGGGAACCTACAATGAGCAGTTCTTC. It is translated as CASSPSQGTYNEQFF.